The TCR beta chain under discussion was sequenced for a study of T cells in tuberculosis. Study-wide results and limits: Active tuberculosis cases were adults; controls were adolescents.

A remark on this clone: Antigen specificity is unknown.

From germline, CDR1 is SGHNT and CDR2 YYREEE (reference sequence). The CDR3 runs 13 residues. The ends lost 4 bases at V and 5 bases at J; junction bases unmatched: 5. Sequencing was performed with immunoSEQ multiplex PCR; in TCRdb, only in-frame clones are kept and a portion is missing. Among under 40,000 clones, about 93% were seen once, and the ten largest hold approximately 7.5%. This rearrangement joins TRBV5-4 to TRBJ1-2; 7 bases match TRBD1. Sequenced material: PBMCs. This TCR was sampled from a donor aged 10 to 29 with latent tuberculosis or without tuberculosis infection. The CDR3 sequence is CASSLQGPYGYTF. The DNA of the CDR3 is TGTGCCAGCAGCCTACAGGGGCCTTATGGCTACACCTTC.